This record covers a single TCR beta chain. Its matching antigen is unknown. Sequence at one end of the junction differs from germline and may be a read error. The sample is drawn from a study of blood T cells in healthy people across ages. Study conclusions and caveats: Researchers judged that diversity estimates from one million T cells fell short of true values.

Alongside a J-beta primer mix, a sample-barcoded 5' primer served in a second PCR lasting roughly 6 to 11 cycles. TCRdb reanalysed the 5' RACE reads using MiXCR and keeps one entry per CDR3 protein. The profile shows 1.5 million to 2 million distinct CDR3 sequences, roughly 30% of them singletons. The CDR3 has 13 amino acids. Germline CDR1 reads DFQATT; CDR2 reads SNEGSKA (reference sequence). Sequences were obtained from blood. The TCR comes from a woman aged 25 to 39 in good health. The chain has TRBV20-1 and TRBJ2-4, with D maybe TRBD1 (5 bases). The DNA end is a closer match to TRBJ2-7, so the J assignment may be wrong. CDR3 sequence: CSARDQGQDEQYF. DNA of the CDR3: TGTAGTGCTAGAGATCAGGGTCAGGACGAGCAGTACTTC.